This TCR beta chain was sequenced during a study of cytomegalovirus exposure and HLA in healthy donors. Vbeta (60) and Jbeta (13) primers were used in the PCR. Sequencing was performed with immunoSEQ multiplex PCR; in TCRdb, only in-frame clones are kept and a portion is missing. This table holds around 100,000 clones, 65% to 85% found once. This clone was counted a few times. With 5 bases clipped from V and 8 bases from J, the junction kept 6 bases outside the gene matches. The CDR3 sequence is 15 residues long. CDR1 is SGHTA, CDR2 FQGNSA, per germline. The material sequenced was PBMCs. V gene TRBV7-2 combines with J gene TRBJ2-1; 13 bases fit TRBD2. The clonotype comes from a middle-aged man in good health and CMV-seronegative. The CDR3 sequence is CASSPRLAGGHEQFF. As DNA, the CDR3 is TGTGCCAGCAGCCCCCGACTAGCGGGAGGCCATGAGCAGTTCTTC.